This TCR beta chain is from a study of shared clonotypes between healthy human individuals. Study-wide results and limits: Several donors had around 5.5% of their naive CD4 clonotypes in common.

An even split of each subset's genomic DNA across several immunoSEQ plates was performed. Libraries were prepared by immunoSEQ multiplex PCR; TCRdb keeps only in-frame clonotypes and omits some of them. This sample has 95,000 to 120,000 clones; around 66% occur once, and the top ten carry 20% to 25%. Comments on this clone: What it recognizes is unknown.

The CDR3 covers 13 residues. CDR1 is SGHTA, CDR2 FQGNSA, per germline. Trimming shortened V by 1 base and J by 2 bases, and 5 bases separated the two germline ends. The clonotype was recovered from a woman younger than 45 in good health. The V gene is TRBV7-2, the J gene TRBJ1-2; D not resolved. Sequenced: memory CD8+ T cells sorted from blood. Subset given: CD45RO+ cells pooled with CCR7-negative TemRA cells. The CDR3 here is CASSLVRNYGYTF. The CDR3 nucleotides are TGTGCCAGCAGCTTAGTACGGAACTATGGCTACACCTTC.